One and the same sample provided the 18 T cell receptor beta chains below, sequenced in a study of blood T cell repertoires in COVID-19. The data were produced by immunoSEQ multiplex PCR, yet TCRdb's version contains in-frame clones alone and is incomplete. The table records 10,000 to 13,000 clones, over 65% of them present only once. What was sequenced was peripheral blood. The receptors originated from a human donor in a cohort sampled during active COVID-19.

The V and J genes are TRBV5-4 and TRBJ1-4, with TRBD1 as a possible D gene (5 bases). The CDR3 extends over 17 amino acids. Germline V CDR1 and CDR2: SGHNT, YYREEE (reference sequence). Deletions cut 0 bases from V and 5 bases from J, with 17 bases between. CDR3 sequence reads: CASSLAGTTRPNEKLFF. The CDR3 coding sequence is TGTGCCAGCAGCTTGGCTGGGACTACTCGACCCAATGAAAAACTGTTTTTT.

This chain connects TRBV7-9 to TRBJ2-7, with a possible D match to TRBD2 (6 bases). Trimming removed 2 bases at V and 1 base at J, with 12 bases between. Per germline, CDR1 SEHNR and CDR2 FQNEAQ (reference sequence). The CDR3 consists of 15 residues. DNA for the CDR3: TGTGCCAGCAGCTTATCTAGCGCTTTTTCCTACGAGCAGTACTTC. Translation gives CASSLSSAFSYEQYF.

The V call is TRBV5-5, the J call TRBJ1-4, with a possible D match to TRBD1 (6 bases). V dropped 4 bases and J dropped 3 bases, with 16 bases sitting between them. CDR1 is SGHKS, CDR2 YYEKEE, per germline (reference sequence). CDR3 length equals 16 residues. The CDR3 reads CASSLGGRQSNEKLFF. CDR3 DNA sequence: TGTGCCAGCAGCCTAGGGGGACGACAGTCTAATGAAAAACTGTTTTTT.

The rearrangement uses TRBV15 and TRBJ1-5, with 9 bases aligning to TRBD1. The CDR3 length is 15 residues. With V trimmed by 4 bases and J by 4 bases, 5 bases remained unmatched. The germline CDR1 and CDR2 sequences are LNHNV and YYDKDF (reference sequence). The CDR3 sequence is CATSTLTGGNQPQHF. CDR3 sequence (DNA): TGTGCCACCAGCACTCTGACAGGGGGAAATCAGCCCCAGCATTTT.

The chain recombines TRBV6-1 with TRBJ2-1, with 12 bases that match TRBD2. The CDR3 sequence is 15 residues long. J gave up 4 bases and V 2 bases, and 0 bases lay outside the gene matches. Germline V gene sequence: CDR1 MNHNS, CDR2 SASEGT. The CDR3 DNA sequence: TGTGCCAGCAGTGAACTAGCGGGAGGGTACAATGAGCAGTTCTTC. It encodes CASSELAGGYNEQFF.

The rearrangement uses TRBV3-1 (or the pseudogene TRBV3-2) and TRBJ1-2; TRBD1 matches at 7 bases. Looked up from germline, CDR1 is LGHDT and CDR2 is YNNKEL (reference sequence). The CDR3 spans 14 residues. V trimming: 0 bases; J trimming: 4 bases; junction bases outside the gene matches: 2. This CDR3 reads CASSQEGTVYGYTF. The CDR3 coding sequence is TGTGCCAGCAGCCAAGAAGGGACAGTCTATGGCTACACCTTC.

The chain has TRBV10-1 and TRBJ1-1, with a tentative D call TRBD1 (5 bases). The CDR3 is made up of 15 amino acids. The ends were cut back, 0 bases at V and 9 bases at J, with 17 bases in the middle. Per the germline V gene, CDR1 is WNHNN and CDR2 is SYGVQD (reference sequence). The CDR3 nucleotides are TGCGCCAGCAGTGAGTCCATCCACCCAGGGTACCAAGCTTTCTTT. Residues: CASSESIHPGYQAFF.

The chain couples TRBV11-2 to TRBJ1-2; D is uncertain. Trimming took 1 base from V and 5 from J, leaving 11 bases between them. Germline CDR1 reads SGHAT; CDR2 reads FQNNGV. The CDR3 runs 14 residues. Here the CDR3 DNA reads TGTGCCAGCAGCTTAGTAGACACCGCTTATGGCTACACCTTC. Amino acid sequence: CASSLVDTAYGYTF.

The genes are TRBV19 and TRBJ1-5; tentative D call: TRBD1 (6 bases). Germline CDR1 reads LNHDA; CDR2 reads SQIVND (reference sequence). The V gene lost 5 bases and the J gene lost 4 bases, with 18 bases spanning the gap. The CDR3 is 16 residues long. CDR3 region: CASSPPGRGDNQPQHF. The CDR3 region has the DNA TGTGCCAGTAGTCCCCCTGGCAGGGGAGATAATCAGCCCCAGCATTTT.

The chain is built from TRBV3-1 (or the pseudogene TRBV3-2) and TRBJ2-3; possible D gene TRBD1, 6 bases. V was pared by 9 bases and J by 0 bases, with 13 bases between. The germline gives CDR1 LGHDT, CDR2 YNNKEL (reference sequence). The CDR3 totals 14 residues. CDR3 bases: TGTGCCAGTAGAGGACAGATAAGCACAGATACGCAGTATTTT. This codes for CASRGQISTDTQYF.

The rearrangement joins TRBV9 to TRBJ2-2; 7 nucleotides agree with TRBD2. CDR1 is SGDLS and CDR2 is YYNGEE in the germline V gene. This CDR3 comprises 16 residues. Losses at the gene ends were 0 bases for V and 4 bases for J; bases not matched to a gene: 6. This CDR3 reads CASSVEGGSLTGELFF. The CDR3, as DNA: TGTGCCAGCAGCGTAGAGGGCGGGAGCCTCACCGGGGAGCTGTTTTTT. The whole variable domain, remainder taken from reference TRBV9 and TRBJ2-2, is DSGVTQTPKHLITATGQRVTLRCSPRSGDLSVYWYQQSLDQGLQFLIQYYNGEERAKGNILERFSAQQFPDLHSELNLSSLELGDSALYFCASSVEGGSLTGELFFGEGSRLTVL.

This chain links TRBV30 with TRBJ2-7; D is ambiguous. Germline V gives CDR1 GTSNPN, CDR2 SVGIG (reference sequence). V was clipped by 5 bases and J by 4 bases, with 15 bases between them. This CDR3 region has 13 residues. Here the CDR3 DNA reads TGTGCCTGGGGGCGGAACCTAGTTTACGAGCAGTACTTC. Its translation is CAWGRNLVYEQYF.

The genes are TRBV2 and TRBJ2-7; tentatively, D is TRBD2 (5 bases). This CDR3 contains 15 residues. Trimming stripped 1 base from V and 3 bases from J, with 13 bases between. CDR1 is SNHLY and CDR2 is FYNNEI in the germline V gene. This chain's CDR3 is CASSEGTAANYEQYF. The DNA for the CDR3 is TGTGCCAGCAGTGAAGGAACAGCGGCCAACTACGAGCAGTACTTC.

This rearrangement joins TRBV6-1 to TRBJ2-7, with 7 bases aligning to TRBD2. CDR3 length equals 16 residues. Trimming took 2 bases from V and 2 from J; bases not matched to a gene: 9. Germline V gene lookup returns CDR1 MNHNS and CDR2 SASEGT. The CDR3 DNA follows: TGTGCCAGCAGTGAAAGGGCTAGCGGCCTTACCTACGAGCAGTACTTC. Residues: CASSERASGLTYEQYF.

The rearrangement joins TRBV7-3 to TRBJ2-2; TRBD2 matches 9 bases. CDR3 length: 18 residues. Losses at the gene ends were 1 base for V and 2 bases for J; bases not matched to a gene: 8. Germline CDR1 is SGHTA and CDR2 is FQGTGA. The DNA of the CDR3 is TGTGCCAGCAGCTTAATTGCGGGAGGGCTAGCTAACACCGGGGAGCTGTTTTTT. Its protein product is CASSLIAGGLANTGELFF.

This sequence joins TRBV6-5 and TRBJ2-2, with D tentatively TRBD2 (6 bases). The ends were cut back, 5 bases at V and 4 bases at J, with 14 bases in the middle. The CDR3 runs to 15 residues. Germline V gene sequence: CDR1 MNHEY, CDR2 SVGAGI. This chain's CDR3 is CASSHQTGATGELFF. The CDR3 region has the DNA TGTGCCAGCAGTCACCAGACGGGAGCCACCGGGGAGCTGTTTTTT.

The chain employs TRBV11-3 and TRBJ1-1; unclear D gene. This CDR3 is 13 amino acids long. Trimming cost V 5 bases and J 4 bases, with 11 bases left between them. CDR1 SGHNT and CDR2 YENEEA come from the germline V gene. As DNA, the CDR3 is TGTGCCAGCAGCCTAAGGACTTCCACTGAAGCTTTCTTT. It specifies CASSLRTSTEAFF.

The chain recombines TRBV25-1 with TRBJ2-1; TRBD1 agrees at 9 bases. The CDR3 is 14 residues long. Germline V CDR1 and CDR2: MGHDK, SYGVNS. V shed 5 bases, J shed 5 bases, and the junction held 4 bases outside the gene matches. The CDR3: CASSPRDRDNEQFF. CDR3 bases: TGTGCCAGCAGTCCCCGGGACAGGGACAATGAGCAGTTCTTC.